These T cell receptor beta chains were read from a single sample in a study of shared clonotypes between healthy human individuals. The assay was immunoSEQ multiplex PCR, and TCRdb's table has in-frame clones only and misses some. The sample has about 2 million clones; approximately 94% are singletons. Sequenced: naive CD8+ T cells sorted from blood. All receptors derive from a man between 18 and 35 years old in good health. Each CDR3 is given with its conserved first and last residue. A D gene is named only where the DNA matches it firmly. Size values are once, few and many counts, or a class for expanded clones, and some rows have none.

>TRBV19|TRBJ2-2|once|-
CASSWRFNTGELFF
TGTGCCAGTAGTTGGCGGTTCAACACCGGGGAGCTGTTTTTT
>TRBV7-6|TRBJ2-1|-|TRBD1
CASSLPGTGVINEQFF
TGTGCCAGCAGCCTCCCCGGGACAGGGGTAATCAATGAGCAGTTCTTC
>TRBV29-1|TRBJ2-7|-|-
CSVEDGDGRLYEQYF
TGCAGCGTTGAAGATGGGGACGGGCGCCTCTACGAGCAGTACTTC
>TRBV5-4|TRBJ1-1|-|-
CASSTDLNTEAFF
TGTGCCAGCAGCACGGATCTGAACACTGAAGCTTTCTTT
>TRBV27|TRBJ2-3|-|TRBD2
CASSGRADTQYF
TGTGCCAGCAGTGGGAGGGCCGATACGCAGTATTTT
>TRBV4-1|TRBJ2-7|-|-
CASSQVGPYEQYF
TGCGCCAGCAGCCAAGTAGGACCCTACGAGCAGTACTTC
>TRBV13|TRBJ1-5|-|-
CASSSRGGNQPQHF
TGTGCCAGCAGCTCGCGGGGGGGCAATCAGCCCCAGCATTTT
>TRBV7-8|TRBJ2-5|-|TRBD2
CASSLGLAERETQYF
TGTGCCAGCAGCTTAGGGCTAGCGGAGAGAGAGACCCAGTACTTC
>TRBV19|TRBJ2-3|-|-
CASSWTAADTQYF
TGTGCCAGTAGCTGGACAGCCGCAGATACGCAGTATTTT
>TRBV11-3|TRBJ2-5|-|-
CASSSLDSAQETQYF
TGTGCCAGCAGCTCCTTGGACTCTGCTCAAGAGACCCAGTACTTC
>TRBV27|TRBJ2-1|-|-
CASSGPGVSGNEQFF
TGTGCCAGCAGTGGCCCGGGGGTATCAGGGAATGAGCAGTTCTTC
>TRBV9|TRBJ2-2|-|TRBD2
CASGLAGGRELFF
TGTGCCAGCGGACTAGCGGGAGGGAGAGAGCTGTTTTTT
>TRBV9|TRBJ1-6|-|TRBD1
CASSAAGTGALGYNSPLHF
TGTGCCAGCAGCGCAGCCGGGACAGGGGCTTTAGGCTATAATTCACCCCTCCACTTT
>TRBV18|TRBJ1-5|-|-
CASSPWSNQPQHF
TGTGCCAGCTCACCTTGGAGCAATCAGCCCCAGCATTTT
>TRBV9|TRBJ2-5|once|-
CASSVEGGRETQYF
TGTGCCAGCAGCGTAGAAGGCGGACGAGAGACCCAGTACTTC
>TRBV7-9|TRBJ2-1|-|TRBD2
CASSLLAAPSYNEQFF
TGTGCCAGCAGCCTTCTAGCGGCCCCCTCCTACAATGAGCAGTTCTTC
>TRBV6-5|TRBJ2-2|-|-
CASSSGLVNTGELFF
TGTGCCAGCAGCTCAGGGTTGGTGAACACCGGGGAGCTGTTTTTT
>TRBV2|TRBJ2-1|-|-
CASRAGYNEQFF
TGTGCCAGCAGGGCAGGCTACAATGAGCAGTTCTTC
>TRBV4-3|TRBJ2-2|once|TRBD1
CASSGTGGGFGELFF
TGCGCCAGTTCCGGGACAGGGGGTGGTTTCGGGGAGCTGTTTTTT
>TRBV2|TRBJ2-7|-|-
CASSDGGYSYEQYF
TGTGCCAGCAGTGACGGAGGCTACTCCTACGAGCAGTACTTC